The T cell receptor beta chain under discussion was sequenced for a study of Ad26.COV2.S vaccination and SARS-CoV-2 variants. Profiled with immunoSEQ multiplex PCR; TCRdb holds only in-frame clones, not every one. The sample holds 400,000 or so clones; approximately 90% are singletons and the top ten take around 3.4%. Treatment reported: 15 to 20 received Ad26.COV2.S at low or high dose, single or two shots; about 5 received placebo; per-sample allocation not given. Each sample was drawn 63 days after the first injection (of vaccine or placebo). CDR1 is MNHEY and CDR2 is SVGAGI in the germline V gene. The CDR3 is 16 amino acids. The V and J ends lost 2 bases and 3 bases, in that order; junction bases with no gene match: 8.

The specimen comprised peripheral blood, sampled in a trial of Ad26.COV2.S vaccine versus placebo. The V call is TRBV6-5, the J call TRBJ2-7; 9 bases are shared with TRBD1. The sequence derives from a person aged 18-60 years who received the Ad26.COV2.S COVID-19 vaccine or a placebo. CDR3 amino acids: CASSYNRGPVLYEQYF. The DNA of the CDR3 is TGTGCCAGCAGTTACAACAGGGGGCCGGTTCTCTACGAGCAGTACTTC.